These 18 T cell receptor beta chains share one sample of origin, sequenced in a study of Tregs in tolerant kidney transplant recipients. Related graft donors supplied nonmyeloablative bone marrow transplants, and mixed chimerism was transient. Generated by immunoSEQ multiplex PCR, the TCRdb table keeps only in-frame clones and is missing some. The sample includes about 64,000 clones, around 87% seen only once; the top ten take under 4.5%. This specimen was CD4+ T cells from blood (PBMCs), taken 6 months after the transplant. All receptors derive from a human patient who received a combined kidney and bone marrow transplant. Some T cells may be graft donor cells.

The chain has TRBV5-1 and TRBJ1-3, with 7 bases fitting TRBD1. The J segment lost 0 bases and the V segment lost 4 bases, leaving 7 bases of the junction unmatched. The germline CDR1 and CDR2 sequences are SGHRS and YFSETQ. The CDR3 covers 16 residues. The CDR3 protein is CASSLTGVTSGNTIYF. For the CDR3, the DNA is TGCGCCAGCAGCCTTACAGGGGTGACCTCTGGAAACACCATATATTTT.

There are a few counts of this clone. V usage is TRBV4-2 and J usage is TRBJ2-1; 9 bases are shared with TRBD2. Germline trimming cut 0 bases from V and 2 bases from J; bases unmatched to any gene: 5. Germline V gene lookup returns CDR1 LGHNA and CDR2 YNFKEQ. The CDR3 extends over 17 amino acids. CDR3 in amino acids: CASSQEPAGGPYNEQFF. The DNA for the CDR3 is TGTGCCAGCAGCCAAGAGCCAGCGGGAGGCCCCTACAATGAGCAGTTCTTC.

As concerns this clone: Different DNA sequences within this sample yield the same CDR3. The chain has TRBV5-4 and TRBJ1-1, with D perhaps matching TRBD1 (6 bases). Trimming stripped 4 bases from V and 1 base from J, with 14 bases between. The CDR3 runs 15 residues. CDR1 SGHNT and CDR2 YYREEE come from the germline V gene (reference sequence). The DNA of the CDR3 is TGTGCCAGCAGCCCGGACAGTTTCAGGAACACTGAAGCTTTCTTT. Protein sequence: CASSPDSFRNTEAFF.

The DNA of the CDR3 is TGTGCCAGCAGCTTAGTCAGCGGGGGCTACGAGCAGTACTTC. Amino acid sequence: CASSLVSGGYEQYF. The chain links TRBV7-2 to TRBJ2-7, with TRBD2 matching 8 bases. In germline, CDR1 is SGHTA, CDR2 FQGNSA. The CDR3 has 14 amino acids. J gave up 3 bases and V 1 base, and 2 bases lay outside the gene matches.

V usage is TRBV5-1 and J usage is TRBJ2-6; 8 bases map to TRBD1. The V segment lost 4 bases and the J segment 0 bases; nucleotides outside the gene matches: 6. The CDR3 spans 17 residues. Per the germline V gene, CDR1 is SGHRS and CDR2 is YFSETQ. CDR3 sequence (DNA): TGCGCCAGCAGCGCGGACAGGGTAGGCTCTGGGGCCAACGTCCTGACTTTC. Translated, it gives CASSADRVGSGANVLTF.

This rearrangement joins TRBV27 to TRBJ2-7, with 8 bases fitting TRBD1. CDR1 is MNHEY, CDR2 SMNVEV, per germline (reference sequence). There are 13 residues in the CDR3. Germline trimming cut 6 bases from V and 0 bases from J; bases unmatched to any gene: 1. CDR3 sequence: CASSGTGSYEQYF. The CDR3 region has the DNA TGTGCCAGCAGCGGGACAGGCTCCTACGAGCAGTACTTC.

The rearrangement joins TRBV7-9 to TRBJ2-1; weak D call: TRBD1 (6 bases). Germline V gives CDR1 SEHNR, CDR2 FQNEAQ (reference sequence). The ends were cut back, 2 bases at V and 5 bases at J, with 19 bases in the middle. The CDR3 extends over 17 amino acids. CDR3 nucleotides: TGTGCCAGCAGCTTAAGGGCTCGGGACAAAGTAGACAATGAGCAGTTCTTC. Its protein is CASSLRARDKVDNEQFF.

This rearrangement joins TRBV19 to TRBJ2-5; no firm D call. The J call may be wrong; the DNA end is better matched by TRBJ2-7. The CDR3 length is 12 residues. Looked up from germline, CDR1 is LNHDA and CDR2 is SQIVND (reference sequence). In nucleotides, the CDR3 is TGTGCCAGTAGTATTGGTAGCTACGAGCAGTACTTC. This encodes CASSIGSYEQYF.

The V call is TRBV6-1, the J call TRBJ2-5; TRBD1 matches at 7 bases. The J call may be wrong; the DNA end is better matched by TRBJ2-7. The CDR3 covers 14 residues. Per germline, CDR1 MNHNS and CDR2 SASEGT. The DNA of the CDR3 is TGTGCCAGCAGAATTAGACAGGGTTCCTACGAGCAGTACTTC. It specifies CASRIRQGSYEQYF.

The chain recombines TRBV5-1 with TRBJ2-7; maybe TRBD2 (5 bases). The V end lost 0 bases, the J end lost 5 bases, and 9 bases lay between the germline ends. This CDR3 is 13 amino acids long. Germline CDR1 is SGHRS and CDR2 is YFSETQ. The CDR3 is CASSLGPGNEQYF. The CDR3 DNA reads TGCGCCAGCAGCTTGGGACCCGGGAACGAGCAGTACTTC.

This clone was recorded once. In nucleotides, the CDR3 is TGTGCCAACATGAGGAAGAACACTGAAGCTTTCTTT. It specifies CANMRKNTEAFF. This chain connects TRBV5-6 to TRBJ1-1; D call uncertain. The CDR3 loop spans 12 amino acids. Per germline, CDR1 SGHDT and CDR2 YYEEEE. Trimming removed 9 bases from V and 1 base from J, with 10 bases in between.

The chain uses TRBV7-8 and TRBJ2-7; weak D call: TRBD1 (6 bases). The germline V gene encodes CDR1 SGHVS and CDR2 FQNEAQ. Trimming cost V 5 bases and J 2 bases, with 13 bases left between them. The CDR3 loop spans 14 amino acids. The DNA for the CDR3 is TGTGCCAGCAGCGCCTCAGGGGCCGCCTACGAGCAGTACTTC. This codes for CASSASGAAYEQYF.

J is TRBJ2-2 and V is TRBV7-2; 8 nucleotides match TRBD2. Germline V lookup: CDR1 SGHTA, CDR2 FQGNSA. The CDR3 is 16 amino acids. V trimming: 3 bases; J trimming: 5 bases; junction bases outside the gene matches: 8. In nucleotides, the CDR3 is TGTGCCAGCAGCTTCAGTAGCGGGAAGGGTACCGGGGAGCTGTTTTTT. This codes for CASSFSSGKGTGELFF.

A few counts support this clone. This chain connects TRBV27 to TRBJ1-4; D remains unclear. The CDR3 totals 13 residues. From germline, CDR1 is MNHEY and CDR2 SMNVEV (reference sequence). V was cut by 6 bases and J by 3 bases, with 8 bases left in between. In DNA, the CDR3 is TGTGCCAGCAGGGCAGGTCCTAATGAAAAACTGTTTTTT. This sequence encodes CASRAGPNEKLFF.

The rearrangement joins TRBV7-3 to TRBJ1-1; the D gene is possibly TRBD1 (6 bases). CDR1 and CDR2 (germline): SGHTA, FQGTGA. Trimming took 5 bases from V and 4 from J, leaving 8 bases between them. The CDR3 is 12 residues long. Here the CDR3 DNA reads TGTGCCAGCAGCACGGACAGCACTGAAGCTTTCTTT. Translated: CASSTDSTEAFF.

The chain is built from TRBV18 and TRBJ1-2; D remains unclear. In germline, CDR1 is KGHSH, CDR2 LQKENI. Trimming stripped 1 base from V and 6 bases from J, with 12 bases between. CDR3 length equals 14 residues. The chain's CDR3 is CASSPLGNSDGYTF. CDR3 sequence (DNA): TGTGCCAGCTCACCACTTGGGAATAGCGATGGCTACACCTTC.

J is TRBJ1-3 and V is TRBV28; tentative D call: TRBD1 (6 bases). V was pared by 5 bases and J by 1 base, with 12 bases between. Per germline, CDR1 MDHEN and CDR2 SYDVKM. The CDR3 totals 15 residues. DNA of the CDR3: TGTGCCAGCAGTCCCAACAGGGTATCTGGAAACACCATATATTTT. This encodes CASSPNRVSGNTIYF.

The chain links TRBV10-1 to TRBJ2-2; 7 nucleotides agree with TRBD2. The CDR3 extends over 21 amino acids. Germline values: CDR1 WNHNN, CDR2 SYGVQD (reference sequence). Trimming cost V 6 bases and J 0 bases; bases outside gene matches: 22. The CDR3 sequence: CASRVRSGTFELPANTGELFF. DNA of the CDR3: TGCGCCAGCAGAGTACGCAGCGGGACTTTCGAATTGCCCGCGAACACCGGGGAGCTGTTTTTT.